Listed below are T cell receptor beta chains from one sample, sequenced in a study of Ad26.COV2.S vaccination and SARS-CoV-2 variants. TCRdb's table, derived via immunoSEQ multiplex PCR, lists solely in-frame clones and lacks some. The sample holds 350,000 to 600,000 clones, 80% to 90% seen once. Here the sequenced sample was peripheral blood, taken in a trial of Ad26.COV2.S vaccine versus placebo. The receptors shown here come from a person between 18 and 65 years old who received the Ad26.COV2.S COVID-19 vaccine or a placebo. CDR3s include the opening cysteine and the closing phenylalanine or tryptophan. A D gene is named only where the DNA matches it firmly. The size field is filled for only some rows; it gives once, few, many or a size class.

clone size: NA
CDR3 length: 16
D gene: NA
V gene: TRBV5-1
J gene: TRBJ2-5
CDR3 protein: CASSLAPYSMGETQYF
CDR3 DNA: TGCGCCAGCAGCTTGGCCCCGTACTCCATGGGGGAGACCCAGTACTTC

clone size: once
CDR3 length: 13
D gene: NA
V gene: TRBV3-1/TRBV3-2
J gene: TRBJ1-1
CDR3 protein: CASSQEGTEEAFF
CDR3 DNA: TGTGCCAGCAGCCAAGAGGGCACGGAAGAAGCTTTCTTT

clone size: NA
CDR3 length: 14
D gene: TRBD1
V gene: TRBV28
J gene: TRBJ1-1
CDR3 protein: CASSFPGTATEAFF
CDR3 DNA: TGTGCCAGCAGTTTCCCCGGGACAGCCACTGAAGCTTTCTTT

clone size: NA
CDR3 length: 15
D gene: TRBD2
V gene: TRBV19
J gene: TRBJ2-1
CDR3 protein: CASTRAGGSYNEQFF
CDR3 DNA: TGTGCCAGTACGAGAGCGGGGGGGTCTTACAATGAGCAGTTCTTC

clone size: NA
CDR3 length: 19
D gene: TRBD2
V gene: TRBV7-2
J gene: TRBJ2-3
CDR3 protein: CASRPGPAASGGYTDTQYF
CDR3 DNA: TGTGCCAGCAGACCGGGACCCGCCGCTAGCGGGGGGTACACAGATACGCAGTATTTT

clone size: NA
CDR3 length: 12
D gene: NA
V gene: TRBV6-5
J gene: TRBJ2-7
CDR3 protein: CASLAPSYEQYF
CDR3 DNA: TGTGCCAGTCTCGCCCCTAGCTACGAGCAGTACTTC

clone size: NA
CDR3 length: 14
D gene: TRBD1
V gene: TRBV27
J gene: TRBJ1-1
CDR3 protein: CASSFWQGGTEAFF
CDR3 DNA: TGTGCCAGCAGTTTCTGGCAGGGGGGCACTGAAGCTTTCTTT

clone size: NA
CDR3 length: 11
D gene: NA
V gene: TRBV5-5
J gene: TRBJ2-7
CDR3 protein: CASSLSVEQYF
CDR3 DNA: TGTGCCAGCAGCTTGTCTGTCGAGCAGTACTTC

clone size: once
CDR3 length: 16
D gene: TRBD1
V gene: TRBV4-2
J gene: TRBJ1-2
CDR3 protein: CASSQQGTGEVYGYTF
CDR3 DNA: TGTGCCAGCAGCCAACAGGGGACAGGGGAGGTCTATGGCTACACCTTC

clone size: NA
CDR3 length: 13
D gene: NA
V gene: TRBV11-2
J gene: TRBJ1-1
CDR3 protein: CASSLIGGLDAFF
CDR3 DNA: TGTGCCAGCAGCTTGATCGGGGGTCTGGATGCTTTCTTT

clone size: NA
CDR3 length: 15
D gene: TRBD1
V gene: TRBV27
J gene: TRBJ2-3
CDR3 protein: CASRGDRGRRDTQYF
CDR3 DNA: TGTGCCAGCAGGGGGGACAGGGGGCGCAGAGATACGCAGTATTTT

clone size: NA
CDR3 length: 13
D gene: NA
V gene: TRBV7-2
J gene: TRBJ1-1
CDR3 protein: CASSSEMNTEAFF
CDR3 DNA: TGTGCCAGCAGCTCAGAAATGAACACTGAAGCTTTCTTT

clone size: NA
CDR3 length: 16
D gene: NA
V gene: TRBV27
J gene: TRBJ1-2
CDR3 protein: CASRAGTPLANYGYTF
CDR3 DNA: TGTGCCAGCAGGGCCGGGACTCCGTTGGCTAACTATGGCTACACCTTC

clone size: NA
CDR3 length: 13
D gene: TRBD1
V gene: TRBV18
J gene: TRBJ1-4
CDR3 protein: CASSRDSGEKLFF
CDR3 DNA: TGTGCCAGCTCACGGGACAGCGGCGAAAAACTGTTTTTT

clone size: NA
CDR3 length: 14
D gene: TRBD1
V gene: TRBV6-6
J gene: TRBJ2-7
CDR3 protein: CASSWDRGRHEQYF
CDR3 DNA: TGTGCCAGCAGTTGGGACAGGGGAAGGCACGAGCAGTACTTC

clone size: NA
CDR3 length: 15
D gene: NA
V gene: TRBV2
J gene: TRBJ2-7
CDR3 protein: CASIQSRQFPYEQYF
CDR3 DNA: TGTGCCAGCATCCAATCTCGGCAATTCCCCTACGAGCAGTACTTC